The clone carrying this TCR beta chain occurred once. Sequenced by immunoSEQ multiplex PCR; TCRdb stores in-frame clones only, minus some. The table lists fewer than 300,000 clones, around 87% of them singletons. This sample was included in a study of Ad26.COV2.S vaccination and SARS-CoV-2 variants. Background on the study: Once, or twice with 56 days between doses, Ad26.COV2.S was given intramuscularly.

CDR1 is SGHVS and CDR2 is FNYEAQ in the germline V gene. This CDR3 has 14 amino acids. The V gene lost 5 bases and the J gene lost 0 bases, with 7 bases spanning the gap. Treatment given: around 19 received Ad26.COV2.S at low or high dose, single or two shots; about five received placebo; per-sample allocation not given. Day 63 after the first injection of vaccine or placebo was the sampling time. Boston provided a donor who was an adult aged 18-55 years. Vaccine was an Ad26 vector expressing Wuhan-strain SARS-CoV-2 spike. The rearrangement uses TRBV7-6 and TRBJ2-2; D remains ambiguous. The source was peripheral blood, collected in a trial of Ad26.COV2.S vaccine versus placebo. This receptor was obtained from a person aged 18-60 years who received the Ad26.COV2.S COVID-19 vaccine or a placebo. CDR3: CASSQTTNTGELFF. CDR3 DNA sequence: TGTGCCAGCAGCCAGACCACGAACACCGGGGAGCTGTTTTTT.